Below are 26 T cell receptor beta chains sequenced from a single sample in a study of blood T cell repertoires in COVID-19. Using immunoSEQ multiplex PCR, the repertoire was profiled, and TCRdb retains in-frame clones only, with some absent. The table records fewer than 200,000 clones, roughly 80% of them present only once. Source material: peripheral blood. Every receptor here comes from a woman aged 40 to 55 with COVID-19, enrolled during active disease.

This chain links TRBV30 with TRBJ2-5; D perhaps matches TRBD1 (5 bases). Germline V gene data show CDR1 as GTSNPN and CDR2 as SVGIG (reference sequence). CDR3 length: 12 amino acids. The V end lost 2 bases, the J end lost 4 bases, and 8 bases lay between the germline ends. DNA of the CDR3: TGTGCCTGGAGTATGCAGGGAGAGACCCAGTACTTC. It translates to CAWSMQGETQYF.

The chain combines TRBV9 with TRBJ1-5; 7 bases are shared with TRBD1. Germline CDR1 is SGDLS and CDR2 is YYNGEE. V dropped 1 base and J dropped 4; count of bases not matched to a gene: 2. This CDR3 has 14 residues. The CDR3 coding sequence is TGTGCCAGCAGCGTATCAGGGGGTAATCAGCCCCAGCATTTT. Residues: CASSVSGGNQPQHF.

The V gene is TRBV11-2, the J gene TRBJ2-1; unclear D gene. The CDR3 runs 12 residues. Trimming stripped 0 bases from V and 9 bases from J, with 6 bases between. CDR1 SGHAT and CDR2 FQNNGV come from the germline V gene. In DNA form, the CDR3 reads TGTGCCAGCAGCTTAGATATGGCTGAGCAGTTCTTC. As protein: CASSLDMAEQFF.

The chain couples TRBV27 to TRBJ2-2, with D unclear. The CDR3 consists of 15 residues. Germline loops: CDR1 MNHEY, CDR2 SMNVEV (reference sequence). The V end lost 2 bases, the J end lost 4 bases, and 11 bases lay between the germline ends. The CDR3 DNA is TGTGCCAGCAGTTTAACCCCCCGAGGCACCGGGGAGCTGTTTTTT. Translated, it gives CASSLTPRGTGELFF.

The chain links TRBV18 to TRBJ1-2, with a tentative D call TRBD1 (5 bases). Trimming shortened V by 3 bases and J by 7 bases, and 15 bases separated the two germline ends. Germline loops: CDR1 KGHSH, CDR2 LQKENI. This CDR3 has 14 residues. The DNA for the CDR3 is TGTGCCAGCTCACCTTATGGCAGGGAGGGTGGCTACACCTTC. It codes for CASSPYGREGGYTF.

The V gene is TRBV20-1, the J gene TRBJ2-5, with a possible D match to TRBD2 (6 bases). The CDR3 is 12 amino acids. The ends were cut back, 3 bases at V and 5 bases at J, with 10 bases in the middle. CDR1 is DFQATT and CDR2 is SNEGSKA in the germline V gene (reference sequence). The CDR3 bases are TGCAGTGCTAGTGTGGGACTGGAGACCCAGTACTTC. Its translation is CSASVGLETQYF.

The gene calls are TRBV14 and TRBJ2-7; D is perhaps TRBD2 (7 bases). Germline-derived CDR1 and CDR2 are SGHDN and FVKESK. This CDR3 contains 16 residues. V was clipped by 0 bases and J by 3 bases, with 15 bases between them. CDR3 coding DNA: TGTGCCAGCAGCCAAGATCAAGGGGGGGGATTCTACGAGCAGTACTTC. This gives the protein CASSQDQGGGFYEQYF.

This clone was seen only a few times. The V gene is TRBV5-6, the J gene TRBJ1-5; unclear D gene. Germline CDR1 and CDR2: SGHDT and YYEEEE. Trimming stripped 1 base from V and 1 base from J, with 9 bases between. The CDR3 is 15 residues long. In DNA form, the CDR3 reads TGTGCCAGCAGCTTGTATAGGCGGAGCAATCAGCCCCAGCATTTT. Its translation is CASSLYRRSNQPQHF.

The chain recombines TRBV7-2 with TRBJ2-1, with 7 positions matching TRBD2. The germline gives CDR1 SGHTA, CDR2 FQGNSA. The CDR3 is made up of 17 amino acids. After removal of 3 bases from V and 3 bases from J, the junction contained 11 bases not matched to a gene. CDR3 in DNA: TGTGCCAGCAGCTTCAGTGGAACTAGCGAATACTACAATGAGCAGTTCTTC. Its translation is CASSFSGTSEYYNEQFF.

The table lists this clone with a count of one. Other DNA sequences in the sample encode the same CDR3. CDR3 DNA: TGTGCCAGCAGCTTAGCCGGGACCGGGGAGCTGTTTTTT. It yields the protein CASSLAGTGELFF. V gene TRBV11-2 combines with J gene TRBJ2-2; D gene ambiguous. Germline CDR1 SGHAT, CDR2 FQNNGV. V shed 1 base and J shed 5 bases, with 5 bases lying between them. The CDR3 is 13 amino acids.

The V call is TRBV3-1 (or the pseudogene TRBV3-2), the J call TRBJ2-3; D not resolved. The CDR3 loop spans 14 amino acids. CDR1 is LGHDT, CDR2 YNNKEL, per germline (reference sequence). V was shortened by 1 base and J by 2 bases, with 7 bases between the two germline ends. The CDR3 bases are TGTGCCAGCAGCCAAGGTGGGCCCACAGATACGCAGTATTTT. Its protein product is CASSQGGPTDTQYF.

The J gene is TRBJ2-7, the V gene TRBV5-5, with a possible D match to TRBD2 (5 bases). V lost 6 bases and J 3 bases, leaving 22 bases between the germline ends. Germline V gene lookup returns CDR1 SGHKS and CDR2 YYEKEE (reference sequence). The length of the CDR3 is 16 residues. The CDR3 region has the DNA TGTGCCAGCAAGCCCATTATAGGGAGATATCACTACGAGCAGTACGTC. It yields the protein CASKPIIGRYHYEQYV.

In its sample, this clone was seen a few times. The chain uses TRBV6-1 and TRBJ1-6; TRBD1 might be the D (6 bases). The V end lost 3 bases, the J end lost 10 bases, and 16 bases lay between the germline ends. Germline CDR1 is MNHNS and CDR2 is SASEGT. This CDR3 has 15 amino acids. The CDR3 sequence: CASSDKTGRESPLHF. The CDR3 DNA sequence: TGTGCCAGCAGTGATAAGACAGGTCGAGAATCACCCCTCCACTTT.

The CDR3 DNA reads as TGTGCCAGCAGTCCCCAGGCTGGGGCCGACTACGAGCAGTACTTC. The encoded protein is CASSPQAGADYEQYF. V gene TRBV27 combines with J gene TRBJ2-7; possible D gene TRBD1, 5 bases. The germline V gene encodes CDR1 MNHEY and CDR2 SMNVEV (reference sequence). V lost 5 bases and J lost 3, with 17 bases in between. There are 15 residues in the CDR3.

The chain links TRBV2 to TRBJ2-3; TRBD2 is a possible D gene (6 bases). The ends were cut back, 7 bases at V and 2 bases at J, with 13 bases in the middle. Germline CDR1 SNHLY, CDR2 FYNNEI. The CDR3 contains 14 residues. The CDR3 bases are TGTGCCAGCATCATAGGGACTGTCACAGATACGCAGTATTTT. Its translation: CASIIGTVTDTQYF.

The chain is built from TRBV5-4 and TRBJ1-6, with a weak D call TRBD1 (5 bases). Germline-derived CDR1 and CDR2 are SGHNT and YYREEE (reference sequence). The CDR3 extends over 13 amino acids. V was clipped by 6 bases and J by 7 bases, with 11 bases between them. CDR3 amino acids: CASKSGGNSPLHF. The CDR3 region has the DNA TGTGCCAGCAAATCCGGGGGAAATTCACCCCTCCACTTT.

This chain links TRBV30 with TRBJ1-1; TRBD1 might be the D (5 bases). Deletions cut 8 bases from V and 1 base from J, with 8 bases between. This CDR3 is built from 11 residues. Per germline, CDR1 GTSNPN and CDR2 SVGIG (reference sequence). The CDR3 nucleotides are TGTGCCAAACAGGCGAACACTGAAGCTTTCTTT. Its protein is CAKQANTEAFF.

This chain joins TRBV7-3 and TRBJ2-3; 8 nucleotides agree with TRBD2. The CDR3 loop spans 14 amino acids. Germline-derived CDR1 and CDR2 are SGHTA and FQGTGA. V shed 4 bases and J 5 bases; nucleotides not matched to a gene: 5. CDR3 amino acids: CASSYGLAGDTQYF. CDR3 nucleotide sequence: TGTGCCAGCAGCTACGGACTAGCTGGAGATACGCAGTATTTT.

V is TRBV12-3 or TRBV12-4 and J is TRBJ1-2; no clear D. V was shortened by 7 bases and J by 6 bases, with 15 bases between the two germline ends. This CDR3 region has 13 residues. The DNA for the CDR3 is TGTGCCAGCATCCCTCAGTTTGATGATGGCTACACCTTC. Encoded protein: CASIPQFDDGYTF.

The chain joins TRBV19 to TRBJ2-1; no clear D. The V and J ends lost 6 bases and 2 bases respectively, with 8 bases between them. The CDR3 extends over 13 amino acids. Germline CDR1 and CDR2: LNHDA and SQIVND (reference sequence). The DNA of the CDR3 is TGTGCCAGTAGGGGCAGGCCCTACAATGAGCAGTTCTTC. This encodes CASRGRPYNEQFF. The full variable domain, its missing parts supplied by reference TRBV19 and TRBJ2-1, is DGGITQSPKYLFRKEGQNVTLSCEQNLNHDAMYWYRQDPGQGLRLIYYSQIVNDFQKGDIAEGYSVSREKKESFPLTVTSAQKNPTAFYLCASRGRPYNEQFFGPGTRLTVL.

The V and J genes are TRBV2 and TRBJ1-6; TRBD1 is a possible D gene (6 bases). Germline CDR1 reads SNHLY; CDR2 reads FYNNEI. This CDR3 spans 19 amino acids. The ends were cut back, 1 base at V and 12 bases at J, with 28 bases in the middle. CDR3: CASSEDGIYPPGHNGPLHF. The CDR3 bases are TGTGCCAGCAGTGAAGATGGGATTTACCCTCCGGGACATAATGGACCCCTCCACTTT.

This clone was counted once. The V gene is TRBV4-1, the J gene TRBJ2-3; D is unclear. Trimming removed 1 base at V and 0 bases at J, with 14 bases between. This CDR3 has 17 residues. CDR1 and CDR2 from the germline V gene are MGHRA and YSYEKL. The CDR3 nucleotides are TGCGCCAGCAGCCAAGGTCGCCCCCTAAAAAGCACAGATACGCAGTATTTT. Amino acids: CASSQGRPLKSTDTQYF.

The J gene is TRBJ2-7, the V gene TRBV28; weak D call: TRBD1 (6 bases). The CDR3 runs 12 residues. V was pared by 6 bases and J by 6 bases, with 12 bases between. Germline loops: CDR1 MDHEN, CDR2 SYDVKM. Written as DNA, the CDR3 is TGTGCCAGCAGAATACAGGGACGCGAGCAGTACTTC. This encodes CASRIQGREQYF.

The chain has TRBV28 and TRBJ1-2, with TRBD1 matching 9 bases. CDR1 and CDR2 (germline): MDHEN, SYDVKM. The V segment lost 6 bases and the J segment 10 bases; nucleotides outside the gene matches: 12. The CDR3 runs to 14 residues. The CDR3: CASRPDRDRDPYTF. CDR3 sequence (DNA): TGTGCCAGCAGGCCAGACCGGGACAGGGATCCCTACACCTTC.

The gene calls are TRBV30 and TRBJ1-2; 8 nucleotides line up with TRBD1. The germline gives CDR1 GTSNPN, CDR2 SVGIG (reference sequence). With 5 bases clipped from V and 4 bases from J, the junction kept 12 bases outside the gene matches. CDR3 length: 15 amino acids. The CDR3 reads CAWETTTGVGYGYTF. DNA for the CDR3: TGTGCCTGGGAAACTACGACAGGGGTGGGCTATGGCTACACCTTC.

This clone was detected once. V gene TRBV7-9 combines with J gene TRBJ2-1; 8 bases map to TRBD2. The germline CDR1 and CDR2 sequences are SEHNR and FQNEAQ (reference sequence). The CDR3 totals 16 residues. V lost 5 bases, J lost 0 bases, and 6 bases stayed unmatched. Here the CDR3 DNA reads TGTGCCAGCAGCGGGGGACTAGTAGCCTCCTACAATGAGCAGTTCTTC. It yields the protein CASSGGLVASYNEQFF.